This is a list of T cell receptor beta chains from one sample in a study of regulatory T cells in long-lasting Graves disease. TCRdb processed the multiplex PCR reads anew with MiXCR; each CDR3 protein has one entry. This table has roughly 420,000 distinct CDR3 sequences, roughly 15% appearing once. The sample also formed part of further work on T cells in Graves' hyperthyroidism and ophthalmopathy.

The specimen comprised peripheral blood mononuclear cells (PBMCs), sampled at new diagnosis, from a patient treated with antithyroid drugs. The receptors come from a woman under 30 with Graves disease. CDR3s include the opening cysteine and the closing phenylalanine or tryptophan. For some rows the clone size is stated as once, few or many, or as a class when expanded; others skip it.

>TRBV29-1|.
CSSQGVLGEQYF
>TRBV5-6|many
CASSLAITGELFF
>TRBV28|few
CASSLSGKQFF
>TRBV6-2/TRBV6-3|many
CASSDGDSTDTQYF
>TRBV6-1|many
CASSPGLEIYNEQFF
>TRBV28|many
CASNDRGNQPQHF
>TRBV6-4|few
CASSATGTGNTGELFF
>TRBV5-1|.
CASSFEQGDGYTF
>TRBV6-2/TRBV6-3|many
CASSWTSQGTDTQYF
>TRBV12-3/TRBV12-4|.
CASSQLYTEAFF
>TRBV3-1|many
CASSQEGWGRDSYEQYF
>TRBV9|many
CASSVADRGVYYEQYF
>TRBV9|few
CASSVRVNTGELFF
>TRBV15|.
CATSSQYSNQPQHF
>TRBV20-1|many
CSAGRLAGGNTGELFF
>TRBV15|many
CATSRDSGKFETQYF
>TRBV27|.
CASSISYTGTEDNQPQHF
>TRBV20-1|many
CSASWTGQETQYF
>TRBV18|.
CASSPLGTKYEQYF
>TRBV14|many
CASSQDWNTEAFF
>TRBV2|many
CASSETRYEQFF
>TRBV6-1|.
CASNRDDLNNSPLHF
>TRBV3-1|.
CASSQAGFGVAFF
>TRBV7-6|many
CASSLASLAGDTGELFF
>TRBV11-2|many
CASSTVTGTSKGEQFF
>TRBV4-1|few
CASSQVPEETQYF
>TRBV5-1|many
CASSYGETYNEQFF
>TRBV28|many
CASSWGGARNEQFF
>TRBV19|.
CASSTGTGGQETQYF
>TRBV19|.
CASSIFKDTGELFF
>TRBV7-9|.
CASSFGDRGNYNEQFF
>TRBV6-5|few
CASSYSGQHSYEQYF
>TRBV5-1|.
CASSPRSGFRSTDTQYF
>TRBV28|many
CASRPLGQGYGYTF
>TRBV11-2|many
CASSLSTTSGVTYEQYF
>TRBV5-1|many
CASSLPGQGPHGYTF
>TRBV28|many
CASSLGLAGPTYNEQFF
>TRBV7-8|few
CASSEAPSGRAETQYF
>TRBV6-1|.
CASMTSYLPYEQCF
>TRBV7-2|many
CASSLEQRYYGYTF
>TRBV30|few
CAWSVSRTSTGANVLTF
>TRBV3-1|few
CASSHVRTSGFRVFYEQFF
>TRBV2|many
CASRLAGAVYEQYF
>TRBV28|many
CASSYGSSYNSPLHF
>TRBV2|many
CASRNTGTPYEQYF
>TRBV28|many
CASTPGQGKAFF
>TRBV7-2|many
CASSPLAGQFF
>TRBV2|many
CASGHAGADTQYF
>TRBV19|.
CASSPQRTGGVETQYF
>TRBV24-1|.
CATLKQGRNTIYF
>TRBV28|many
CASSSGSSGVSNTEAFF
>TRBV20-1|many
CSAIPRIRNTEAFF
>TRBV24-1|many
CATSDSRTEQYF
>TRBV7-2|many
CASSYASGGTYEQYF